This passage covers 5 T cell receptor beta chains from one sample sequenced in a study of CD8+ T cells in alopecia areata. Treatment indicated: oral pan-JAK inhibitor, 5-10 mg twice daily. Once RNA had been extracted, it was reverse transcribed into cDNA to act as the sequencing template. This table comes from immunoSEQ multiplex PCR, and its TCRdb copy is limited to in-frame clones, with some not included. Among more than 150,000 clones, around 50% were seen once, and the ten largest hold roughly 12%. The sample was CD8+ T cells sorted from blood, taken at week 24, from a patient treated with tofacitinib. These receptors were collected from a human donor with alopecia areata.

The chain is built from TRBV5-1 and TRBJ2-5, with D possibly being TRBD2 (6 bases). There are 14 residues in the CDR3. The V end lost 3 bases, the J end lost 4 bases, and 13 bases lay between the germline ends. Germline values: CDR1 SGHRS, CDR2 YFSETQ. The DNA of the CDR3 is TGCGCCAGCAGCTCGCCGGGACTCGGAGAGACCCAGTACTTC. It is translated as CASSSPGLGETQYF.

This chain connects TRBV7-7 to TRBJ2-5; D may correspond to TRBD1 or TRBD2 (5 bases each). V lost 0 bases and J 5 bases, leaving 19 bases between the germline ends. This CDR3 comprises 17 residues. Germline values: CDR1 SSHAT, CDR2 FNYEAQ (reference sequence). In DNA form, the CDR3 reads TGTGCCAGCAGCTTAGCAGCTACTACTCGGGGCGGGGAGACCCAGTACTTC. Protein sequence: CASSLAATTRGGETQYF. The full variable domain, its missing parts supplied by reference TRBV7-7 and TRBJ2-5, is GAGVSQSPRYKVTKRGQDVTLRCDPISSHATLYWYQQALGQGPEFLTYFNYEAQPDKSGLPSDRFSAERPEGSISTLTIQRTEQRDSAMYRCASSLAATTRGGETQYFGPGTRLLVL.

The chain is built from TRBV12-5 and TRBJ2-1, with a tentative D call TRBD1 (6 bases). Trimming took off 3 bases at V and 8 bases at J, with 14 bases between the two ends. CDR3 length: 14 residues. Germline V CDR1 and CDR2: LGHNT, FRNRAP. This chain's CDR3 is CASGLQGFVDEQFF. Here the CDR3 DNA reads TGTGCTAGTGGTTTACAGGGCTTCGTCGATGAGCAGTTCTTC.

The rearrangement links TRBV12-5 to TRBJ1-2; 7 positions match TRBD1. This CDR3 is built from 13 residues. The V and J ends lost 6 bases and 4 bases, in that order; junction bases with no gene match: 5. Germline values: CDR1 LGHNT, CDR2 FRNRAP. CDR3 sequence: CASGLGQFYGYTF. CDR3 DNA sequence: TGTGCTAGTGGCCTGGGACAGTTCTATGGCTACACCTTC.

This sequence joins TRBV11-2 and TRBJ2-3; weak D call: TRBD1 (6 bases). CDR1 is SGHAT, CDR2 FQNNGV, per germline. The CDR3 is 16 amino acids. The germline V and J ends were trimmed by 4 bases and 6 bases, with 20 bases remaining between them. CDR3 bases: TGTGCCAGCAGCTATTTCAGGGGCTCACGTGAGGATACGCAGTATTTT. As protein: CASSYFRGSREDTQYF.